These T cell receptor beta chains were read from a single sample in a study of human T cells and chemical hapten exposure. TCRdb re-derived calls from the RACE reads in MiXCR, one entry per CDR3 protein. The table includes under 95,000 distinct CDR3 sequences, approximately 9% detected once. This material consisted of whole blood, taken in connection with sensitization to the hapten diphenylcyclopropenone (DPC). These receptors originate from a middle-aged man with alopecia areata. Some clones in this sample may be carry-over from other donors' samples. The CDR3 runs from the conserved cysteine through the conserved F or W. Each record gives: D gene, clone size, V gene, CDR3 length, J gene, CDR3 protein, CDR3 DNA. The D gene is left open where the match is weak. Rows may omit the clone size; those that give it use once, few, many or a size class.

>TRBD2|.|TRBV6-2/TRBV6-3|17|TRBJ2-1
CASSWANLAGVNDEQFF
TGTGCCAGCAGTTGGGCAAATCTAGCGGGGGTCAACGATGAGCAGTTCTTC
>.|many|TRBV30|12|TRBJ1-2
CAWSGHPYGYTF
TGTGCCTGGAGCGGACATCCCTATGGCTACACCTTC
>.|.|TRBV7-9|13|TRBJ2-3
CASSLDSASAQYF
TGTGCCAGCAGCTTAGACAGCGCAAGTGCGCAGTATTTT
>TRBD2|few|TRBV15|17|TRBJ2-1
CATSRPPGLAVNNEQFF
TGTGCCACCAGCAGACCCCCGGGACTAGCGGTCAACAATGAGCAGTTCTTC
>.|few|TRBV6-6|15|TRBJ2-4
CASIIQPLAKNIQYF
TGTGCCAGCATCATTCAGCCCCTAGCCAAAAACATTCAGTACTTC
>TRBD1|few|TRBV27|14|TRBJ1-3
CASSRTGSGNTIYF
TGTGCCAGCAGTCGGACAGGCTCTGGAAACACCATATATTTT
>.|.|TRBV20-1|12|TRBJ1-1
CSADPLNTEAFF
TGCAGTGCTGACCCACTGAACACTGAAGCTTTCTTT
>.|.|TRBV7-9|16|TRBJ2-7
CASSSGRHPSWDEQYF
TGTGCCAGCAGCTCCGGTAGACACCCCAGCTGGGACGAGCAGTACTTC
>TRBD2|medium-sized|TRBV7-2|12|TRBJ2-1
CASSSREDEQFF
TGTGCCAGCAGCTCCCGGGAGGATGAGCAGTTCTTC
>.|.|TRBV20-1|14|TRBJ2-7
CSASVAGASYEQYF
TGCAGTGCTAGTGTGGCGGGGGCAAGCTACGAGCAGTACTTC
>TRBD1|few|TRBV20-1|14|TRBJ2-5
CSATRDRTQETQYF
TGCAGTGCTACCCGGGACAGGACGCAAGAGACCCAGTACTTC
>.|.|TRBV27|14|TRBJ1-5
CASSPGSRYQPQHF
TGTGCCAGCAGCCCAGGGAGTCGCTATCAGCCCCAGCATTTT
>TRBD1|many|TRBV6-2/TRBV6-3|17|TRBJ1-1
CASSYRMPGGGNTEAFF
TGTGCCAGCAGTTACAGGATGCCAGGGGGCGGGAACACTGAAGCTTTCTTT
>TRBD2|few|TRBV11-2|15|TRBJ2-2
CASIQTGLRPGELFF
TGTGCCAGCATCCAGACGGGACTAAGACCCGGGGAGCTGTTTTTT
>.|.|TRBV5-1|15|TRBJ2-7
CASSFGGDFLYEQYF
TGCGCCAGCAGCTTCGGAGGGGACTTCCTTTACGAGCAGTACTTC
>.|.|TRBV6-2/TRBV6-3|14|TRBJ1-2
CASSYTRGSYGYTF
TGTGCCAGCAGTTACACTCGGGGAAGCTATGGCTACACCTTC
>TRBD1|.|TRBV29-1|15|TRBJ2-3
CSGKPGQTPSDTQYF
TGCAGCGGGAAACCGGGACAGACTCCCTCAGATACGCAGTATTTT
>.|.|TRBV9|17|TRBJ2-5
CASSVAAGSWGDETQYF
TGTGCCAGCAGCGTAGCGGCGGGGTCTTGGGGAGACGAGACCCAGTACTTC
>TRBD1|.|TRBV7-2|16|TRBJ2-7
CASSRSTGGNVYEQYF
TGTGCCAGCAGCCGGTCCACAGGGGGTAATGTCTACGAGCAGTACTTC
>TRBD1|few|TRBV27|13|TRBJ1-4
CASSWDRDEKLFF
TGTGCCAGCAGTTGGGACAGGGATGAAAAACTGTTTTTT
>.|.|TRBV5-1|13|TRBJ1-3
CASSRNSGNTIYF
TGCGCCAGCAGTAGGAATTCTGGAAACACCATATATTTT
>TRBD1|many|TRBV7-9|13|TRBJ1-1
CANRQGASTEAFF
TGTGCCAACCGACAGGGGGCGAGCACTGAAGCTTTCTTT
>TRBD2|few|TRBV10-3|14|TRBJ2-4
CAILAGGIKNIQYF
TGTGCCATCTTAGCGGGAGGGATCAAAAACATTCAGTACTTC
>TRBD2|many|TRBV20-1|16|TRBJ2-3
CSARDRSGRATDTQYF
TGCAGTGCTAGAGATCGAAGCGGGAGGGCCACAGATACGCAGTATTTT
>.|.|TRBV6-6|16|TRBJ2-3
CASSYSVGGSTDTQYF
TGTGCCAGCAGTTACTCAGTGGGGGGAAGCACAGATACGCAGTATTTT
>TRBD2|many|TRBV6-1|17|TRBJ2-2
CASSPGLAGRNTGELFF
TGTGCCAGCAGCCCGGGACTAGCGGGACGCAACACCGGGGAGCTGTTTTTT
>.|.|TRBV24-1|16|TRBJ2-3
CATSDFTGLDTDTQYF
TGTGCCACCAGTGATTTTACGGGTCTGGACACAGATACGCAGTATTTT
>.|many|TRBV20-1|16|TRBJ1-2
CSAGESGTPANYGYTF
TGCAGTGCAGGGGAATCCGGGACACCTGCTAACTATGGCTACACCTTC
>TRBD2|few|TRBV30|14|TRBJ2-7
CAWSSASGRDEQYF
TGTGCCTGGAGTTCGGCTAGCGGGAGGGACGAGCAGTACTTC
>TRBD1|.|TRBV25-1|14|TRBJ2-5
CASKRDSHQETQYF
TGTGCCAGCAAAAGGGACAGCCACCAAGAGACCCAGTACTTC
>TRBD1|many|TRBV12-3/TRBV12-4|18|TRBJ1-1
CASSYQRDRFVMNTEAFF
TGTGCCAGCTCTTACCAAAGGGACAGGTTCGTCATGAACACTGAAGCTTTCTTT